A selection of T cell receptor beta chains follows, all from one sample in a study of cytomegalovirus exposure and HLA in healthy donors. Clones were sequenced by immunoSEQ multiplex PCR, and TCRdb holds only the in-frame ones, with some missing. The sample data list around 65,000 clones. Material: PBMCs. These receptors originate from a young man in good health and CMV-seropositive. CDR3s include the opening cysteine and the closing phenylalanine or tryptophan. Each record gives: CDR3 DNA, CDR3 protein, D gene, V gene, J gene. The D gene is left open where the match is weak.

cdr3_nt: TGTGCCAGCAGCTTAGATCCCTACCCGGGACTAGCGGCTATCACAGATACGCAGTATTTT
cdr3_aa: CASSLDPYPGLAAITDTQYF
d_call: TRBD2
v_call: TRBV11-2
j_call: TRBJ2-3

cdr3_nt: TGTGCCAGCAGCTTAGGTCAATCCTATGGCTACACCTTC
cdr3_aa: CASSLGQSYGYTF
d_call: NA
v_call: TRBV7-2
j_call: TRBJ1-2

cdr3_nt: TGTGCCAGCAGCTTGGGAGATTTCAGGGGAGTTTATAGCAATCAGCCCCAGCATTTT
cdr3_aa: CASSLGDFRGVYSNQPQHF
d_call: NA
v_call: TRBV7-9
j_call: TRBJ1-5

cdr3_nt: TGTGCCAGTCGAACTATTACAGGGTCGGCCACTGAAGCTTTCTTT
cdr3_aa: CASRTITGSATEAFF
d_call: NA
v_call: TRBV19
j_call: TRBJ1-1

cdr3_nt: TGTGCCAGCAGCGGACAACAGGGGGCTAGAGAAAAACTGTTTTTT
cdr3_aa: CASSGQQGAREKLFF
d_call: TRBD1
v_call: TRBV7-8
j_call: TRBJ1-4

cdr3_nt: TGCGCCAGCAGAAGAAGCGGGGGGGTATCCTACGAGCAGTACTTC
cdr3_aa: CASRRSGGVSYEQYF
d_call: TRBD2
v_call: TRBV5-1
j_call: TRBJ2-7

cdr3_nt: TGTGCCAGCAGCCAAAAGGGACCACAGGGGGCAGATACGCAGTATTTT
cdr3_aa: CASSQKGPQGADTQYF
d_call: TRBD1
v_call: TRBV7-3
j_call: TRBJ2-3

cdr3_nt: TGTGCCAGCAGCCCAGCGGGGGGGCGGGAGACCCAGTACTTC
cdr3_aa: CASSPAGGRETQYF
d_call: TRBD2
v_call: TRBV7-9
j_call: TRBJ2-5

cdr3_nt: TGTGCCAGCAGCTTAGGTGCAGGCCGCACAGATACGCAGTATTTT
cdr3_aa: CASSLGAGRTDTQYF
d_call: NA
v_call: TRBV7-6
j_call: TRBJ2-3

cdr3_nt: TGTGCCAGCAGCCCTCGGAGGGGCACAGATACGCAGTATTTT
cdr3_aa: CASSPRRGTDTQYF
d_call: NA
v_call: TRBV11-3
j_call: TRBJ2-3

cdr3_nt: TGTGCCAGCAGTAAAACAGCAAACACTGAAGCTTTCTTT
cdr3_aa: CASSKTANTEAFF
d_call: NA
v_call: TRBV6-4
j_call: TRBJ1-1

cdr3_nt: TGTGCCAGCAGTGTGGGACTAGCGGGGGGTGAGACCCAGTACTTC
cdr3_aa: CASSVGLAGGETQYF
d_call: TRBD2
v_call: TRBV6-5
j_call: TRBJ2-5